A single sample is the source of the 16 T cell receptor beta chains below, sequenced in a study of blood T cell repertoires in COVID-19. The repertoire was sequenced with immunoSEQ multiplex PCR; TCRdb's copy has only in-frame clones and lacks some. This sample yields about 100,000 clones, of which 90% to 95% are seen a single time; 0.85% to 1% belongs to the top ten. Sequenced material: peripheral blood. The receptor source for this set is a man aged 55-75 years with acute or convalescent COVID-19.

The chain combines TRBV11-2 with TRBJ1-2, with a tentative D call TRBD1 (5 bases). Trimming removed 5 bases at V and 4 bases at J, with 11 bases between. CDR3 length: 13 amino acids. Germline V gene lookup returns CDR1 SGHAT and CDR2 FQNNGV. DNA of the CDR3: TGTGCCAGCAGCGGGGGGTGGAGCTATGGCTACACCTTC. Encoded protein: CASSGGWSYGYTF.

This clone appeared once. V and J are TRBV6-1 and TRBJ2-4; D unresolved. This CDR3 comprises 15 residues. Germline V CDR1 and CDR2: MNHNS, SASEGT. V gave up 2 bases and J gave up 0 bases, with 8 bases separating them. This chain's CDR3 is CASSENWAAKNIQYF. CDR3 in DNA: TGTGCCAGCAGTGAAAATTGGGCAGCCAAAAACATTCAGTACTTC.

This chain connects TRBV19 to TRBJ2-5, with 9 bases that match TRBD2. This CDR3 spans 19 amino acids. The junction had 14 bases not matched to a gene; V was cut back by 3 bases and J by 0 bases. Germline values: CDR1 LNHDA, CDR2 SQIVND (reference sequence). The CDR3 DNA reads TGTGCCAGTAGTATTTCTGTTTCTGCGGGGGGGTCCTACCAAGAGACCCAGTACTTC. Translated, it gives CASSISVSAGGSYQETQYF.

The chain employs TRBV19 and TRBJ1-5, with 9 bases matching TRBD1. The ends lost 3 bases at V and 0 bases at J; junction bases unmatched: 12. This CDR3 is built from 19 residues. Germline-derived CDR1 and CDR2 are LNHDA and SQIVND (reference sequence). In DNA form, the CDR3 reads TGTGCCAGTAGTATTATTTGGACAGGGGACTCCTATAGCAATCAGCCCCAGCATTTT. Amino acid sequence: CASSIIWTGDSYSNQPQHF.

This chain uses TRBV9 with TRBJ1-1, with TRBD1 matching over 9 bases. The CDR3 length is 14 residues. Germline CDR1 and CDR2: SGDLS and YYNGEE. Losses at the gene ends were 3 bases for V and 4 bases for J; bases not matched to a gene: 4. The CDR3 nucleotides are TGTGCCAGCAGCGCAACAGGGGGCTTCACTGAAGCTTTCTTT. Translation gives CASSATGGFTEAFF.

The V call is TRBV21-1, the J call TRBJ2-5; the table calls TRBD2, which could not be checked here. TRBV21-1 is tagged as a pseudogene. The CDR3 sequence is 14 residues long. The CDR3, as DNA: TGTGCCAGCAGGACTAGCGGGAGACGAGAGACCCAGTACTTC. Encoded protein: CASRTSGRRETQYF.

V and J are TRBV19 and TRBJ2-2; TRBD2 agrees at 9 bases. J lost 3 bases, V lost 7 bases, and 12 bases had no gene match. Germline CDR1 and CDR2: LNHDA and SQIVND (reference sequence). This CDR3 spans 17 amino acids. In nucleotides, the CDR3 is TGTGCCAGTATGACTAGCGGAGCCCCCCCTCACACCGGGGAGCTGTTTTTT. As protein: CASMTSGAPPHTGELFF. Drawing the rest from reference TRBV19 and TRBJ2-2, the complete variable domain is DGGITQSPKYLFRKEGQNVTLSCEQNLNHDAMYWYRQDPGQGLRLIYYSQIVNDFQKGDIAEGYSVSREKKESFPLTVTSAQKNPTAFYLCASMTSGAPPHTGELFFGEGSRLTVL.

The chain employs TRBV27 and TRBJ1-2, with 7 positions matching TRBD1. Trimming at V came to 5 bases and at J to 4 bases, leaving 4 bases not matched to a gene. Germline CDR1 is MNHEY and CDR2 is SMNVEV (reference sequence). The CDR3 covers 13 residues. The CDR3 nucleotides are TGTGCCAGCAGTAATACAGGGGCCTATGGCTACACCTTC. This gives the protein CASSNTGAYGYTF.

The chain recombines TRBV2 with TRBJ2-1; D is ambiguous. CDR3 size: 16 residues. Per the germline V gene, CDR1 is SNHLY and CDR2 is FYNNEI. V was pared by 3 bases and J by 7 bases, with 19 bases between. Here the CDR3 reads CASSDFEVAEANEQFF. The CDR3 DNA is TGTGCCAGCAGTGACTTTGAGGTAGCTGAGGCTAATGAGCAGTTCTTC.

The V gene is TRBV5-5, the J gene TRBJ2-7, with a possible D match to TRBD2 (5 bases). The CDR3 runs 15 residues. Germline assignment: CDR1 SGHKS and CDR2 YYEKEE (reference sequence). V dropped 1 base and J dropped 6 bases, with 17 bases sitting between them. The CDR3 loop is CASSLRFGSETEQYF. CDR3 DNA: TGTGCCAGCAGCTTGCGGTTTGGTAGCGAAACCGAGCAGTACTTC.

The V call is TRBV5-8, the J call TRBJ2-1; 11 nucleotides align to TRBD2. This CDR3 has 16 residues. Germline assignment: CDR1 SGHTS and CDR2 YDEGEE. V lost 0 bases to trimming and J lost 6 bases; unmatched junction nucleotides: 5. As DNA, the CDR3 is TGTGCCAGCAGCTTGGGCCTAGCGGGAGGACTCAATGAGCAGTTCTTC. Its protein is CASSLGLAGGLNEQFF.

CDR3 nucleotides: TGTGCCAGCAGAGTGGACAGGGGCCAACACAATGAGCAGTTCTTC. This codes for CASRVDRGQHNEQFF. The chain has TRBV2 and TRBJ2-1; 9 nucleotides agree with TRBD1. The germline V gene has CDR1 SNHLY and CDR2 FYNNEI. This CDR3 contains 15 residues. V lost 6 bases and J lost 5; bases outside the gene matches: 8.

This chain joins TRBV11-2 and TRBJ2-2, with 8 positions matching TRBD2. Per the germline V gene, CDR1 is SGHAT and CDR2 is FQNNGV. J was trimmed by 6 bases and V by 6 bases; bases with no gene match: 3. The CDR3 contains 13 residues. The CDR3 DNA follows: TGTGCCAGCAGTCTAGCGGGCTCCGGGGAGCTGTTTTTT. Residues: CASSLAGSGELFF.

This chain uses TRBV2 with TRBJ2-1; TRBD2 might be the D (5 bases). CDR1 is SNHLY and CDR2 is FYNNEI in the germline V gene. Trimming took off 4 bases at V and 8 bases at J, with 12 bases between the two ends. The CDR3 is 13 amino acids. CDR3 sequence (DNA): TGTGCCAGCAGTGGGGTCGAGGAGGATGAGCAGTTCTTC. Translated, it gives CASSGVEEDEQFF.

The gene calls are TRBV28 and TRBJ2-2, with D tentatively TRBD1 (6 bases). The CDR3 loop spans 14 amino acids. Germline CDR1 reads MDHEN; CDR2 reads SYDVKM. The CDR3 spells CALRGDKNTGELFF. The CDR3 DNA reads as TGTGCGCTGAGAGGGGACAAGAACACCGGGGAGCTGTTTTTT.

The chain couples TRBV20-1 to TRBJ2-3, with D unresolved. The CDR3 loop spans 14 amino acids. Germline CDR1 is DFQATT and CDR2 is SNEGSKA (reference sequence). V shed 3 bases and J shed 1 base, with 11 bases lying between them. In DNA form, the CDR3 reads TGCAGTGCTAGTTCCCTACGGGGCACAGATACGCAGTATTTT. It is translated as CSASSLRGTDTQYF.